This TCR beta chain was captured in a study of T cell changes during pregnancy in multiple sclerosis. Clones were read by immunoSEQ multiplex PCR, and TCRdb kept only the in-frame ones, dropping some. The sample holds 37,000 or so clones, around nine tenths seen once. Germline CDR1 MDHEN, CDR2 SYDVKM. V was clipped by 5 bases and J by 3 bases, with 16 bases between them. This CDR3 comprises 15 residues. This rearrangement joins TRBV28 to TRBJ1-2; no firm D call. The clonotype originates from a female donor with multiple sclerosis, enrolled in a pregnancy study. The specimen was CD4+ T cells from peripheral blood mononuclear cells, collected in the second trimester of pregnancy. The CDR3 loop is CASSDGTQVYYGYTF. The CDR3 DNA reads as TGTGCCAGCAGTGACGGCACCCAGGTGTACTATGGCTACACCTTC.